The clone carrying this T cell receptor (beta chain) was counted only a few times. The sample comes from a study of control samples from healthy donors and cancer patients. Sequencing used immunoSEQ multiplex PCR; TCRdb keeps in-frame clones, though not all of them. This table holds about 29,000 clones, roughly nine tenths found once. The CDR3 covers 15 residues. Per germline, CDR1 MNHEY and CDR2 SMNVEV (reference sequence). V shed 6 bases and J 6 bases; nucleotides not matched to a gene: 12. The chain joins TRBV27 to TRBJ2-7, with TRBD1 matching over 9 bases. The sequence came from a female donor with melanoma. Sequencing was done on a sample of formalin-fixed, paraffin-embedded tissue. The CDR3 sequence: CASSPSTGGIGEQYF. DNA of the CDR3: TGTGCCAGCAGCCCTTCGACAGGGGGAATCGGCGAGCAGTACTTC.